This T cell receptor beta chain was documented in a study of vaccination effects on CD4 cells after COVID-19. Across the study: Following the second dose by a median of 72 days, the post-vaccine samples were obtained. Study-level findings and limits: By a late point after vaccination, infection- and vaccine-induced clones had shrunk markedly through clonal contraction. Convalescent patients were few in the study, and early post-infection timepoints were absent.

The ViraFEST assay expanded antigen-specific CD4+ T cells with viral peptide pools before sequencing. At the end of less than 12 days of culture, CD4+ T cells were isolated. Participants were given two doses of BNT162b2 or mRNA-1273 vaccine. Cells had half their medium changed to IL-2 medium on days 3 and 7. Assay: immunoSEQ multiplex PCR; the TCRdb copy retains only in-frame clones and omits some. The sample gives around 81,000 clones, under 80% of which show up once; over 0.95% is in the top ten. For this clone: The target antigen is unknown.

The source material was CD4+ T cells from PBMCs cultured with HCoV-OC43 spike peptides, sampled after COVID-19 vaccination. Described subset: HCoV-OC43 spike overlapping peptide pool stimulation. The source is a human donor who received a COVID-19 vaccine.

The CDR3 loop reads CASSVSGGGGYTF. In DNA form, the CDR3 reads TGTGCCAGCAGCGTAAGTGGGGGCGGTGGCTACACCTTC. This chain links TRBV6-6 with TRBJ1-2, with D possibly TRBD1 on 6 matching bases. Germline lookup yields CDR1 MNHNY and CDR2 SVGAGI (reference sequence). V was clipped by 6 bases and J by 7 bases, with 15 bases between them. CDR3 length: 13 residues.